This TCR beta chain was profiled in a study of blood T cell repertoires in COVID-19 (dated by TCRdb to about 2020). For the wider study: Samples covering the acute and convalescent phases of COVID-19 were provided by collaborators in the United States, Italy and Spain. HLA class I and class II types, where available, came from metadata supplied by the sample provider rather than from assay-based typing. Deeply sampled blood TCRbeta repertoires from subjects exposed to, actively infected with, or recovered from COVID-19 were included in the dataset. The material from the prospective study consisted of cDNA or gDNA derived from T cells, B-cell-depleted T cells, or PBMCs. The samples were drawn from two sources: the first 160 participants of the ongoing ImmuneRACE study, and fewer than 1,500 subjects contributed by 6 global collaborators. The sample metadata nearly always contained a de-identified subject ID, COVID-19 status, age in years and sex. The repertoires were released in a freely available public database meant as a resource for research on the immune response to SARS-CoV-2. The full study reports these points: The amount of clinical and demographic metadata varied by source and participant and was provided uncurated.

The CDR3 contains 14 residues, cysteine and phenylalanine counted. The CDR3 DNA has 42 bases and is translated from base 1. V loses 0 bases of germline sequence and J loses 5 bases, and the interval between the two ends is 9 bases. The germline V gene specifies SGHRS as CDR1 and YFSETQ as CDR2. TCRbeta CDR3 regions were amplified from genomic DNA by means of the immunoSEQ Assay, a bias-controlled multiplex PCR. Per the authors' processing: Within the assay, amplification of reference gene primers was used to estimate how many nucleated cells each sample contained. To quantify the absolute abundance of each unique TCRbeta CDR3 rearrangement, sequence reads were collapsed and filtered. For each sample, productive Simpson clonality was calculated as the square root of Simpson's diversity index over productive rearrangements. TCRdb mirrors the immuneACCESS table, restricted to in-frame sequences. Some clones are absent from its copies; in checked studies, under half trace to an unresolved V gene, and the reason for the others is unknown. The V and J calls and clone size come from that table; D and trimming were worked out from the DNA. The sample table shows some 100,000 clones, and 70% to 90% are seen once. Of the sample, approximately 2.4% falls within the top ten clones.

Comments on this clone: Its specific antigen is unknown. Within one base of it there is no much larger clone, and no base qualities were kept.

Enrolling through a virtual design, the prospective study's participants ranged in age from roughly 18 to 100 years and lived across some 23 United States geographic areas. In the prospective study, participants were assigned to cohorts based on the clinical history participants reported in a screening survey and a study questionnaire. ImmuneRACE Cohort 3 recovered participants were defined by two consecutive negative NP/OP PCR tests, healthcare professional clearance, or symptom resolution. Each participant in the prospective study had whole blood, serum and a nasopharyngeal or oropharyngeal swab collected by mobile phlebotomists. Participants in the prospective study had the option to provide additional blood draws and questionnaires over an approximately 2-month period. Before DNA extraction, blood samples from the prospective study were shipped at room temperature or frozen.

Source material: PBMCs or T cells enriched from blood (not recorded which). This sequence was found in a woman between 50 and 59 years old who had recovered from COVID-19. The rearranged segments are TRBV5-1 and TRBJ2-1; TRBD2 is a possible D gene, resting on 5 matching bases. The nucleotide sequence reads TGCGCCAGCAGCTTGGGGACTCTGAACAATGAGCAGTTCTTC. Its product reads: CASSLGTLNNEQFF. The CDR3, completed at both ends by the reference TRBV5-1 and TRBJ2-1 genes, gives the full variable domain KAGVTQTPRYLIKTRGQQVTLSCSPISGHRSVSWYQQTPGQGLQFLFEYFSETQRNKGNFPGRFSGRQFSNSRSEMNVSTLELGDSALYLCASSLGTLNNEQFFGPGTRLTVL.